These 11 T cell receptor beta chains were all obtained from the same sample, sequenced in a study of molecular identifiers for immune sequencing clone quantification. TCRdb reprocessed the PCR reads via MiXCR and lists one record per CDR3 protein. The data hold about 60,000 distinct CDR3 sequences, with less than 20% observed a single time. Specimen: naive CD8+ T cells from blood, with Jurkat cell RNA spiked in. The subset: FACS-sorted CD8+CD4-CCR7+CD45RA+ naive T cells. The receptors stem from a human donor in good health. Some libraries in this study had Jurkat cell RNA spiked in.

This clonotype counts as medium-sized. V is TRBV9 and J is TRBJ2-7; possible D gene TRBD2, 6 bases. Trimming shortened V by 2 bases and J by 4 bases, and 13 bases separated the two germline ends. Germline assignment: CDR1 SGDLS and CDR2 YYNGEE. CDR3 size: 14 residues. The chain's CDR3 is CASSVDGTGYEQYF. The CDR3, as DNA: TGTGCCAGCAGCGTGGACGGGACTGGGTACGAGCAGTACTTC.

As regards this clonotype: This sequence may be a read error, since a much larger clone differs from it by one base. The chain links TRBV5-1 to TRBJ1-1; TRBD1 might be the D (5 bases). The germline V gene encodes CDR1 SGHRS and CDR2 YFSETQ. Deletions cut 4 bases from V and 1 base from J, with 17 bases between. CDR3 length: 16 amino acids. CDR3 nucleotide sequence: TGCGCCAGCAGCCCCTGGGCGGGTGGGACGAACACTGAAGCTTTCTTT. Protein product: CASSPWAGGTNTEAFF.

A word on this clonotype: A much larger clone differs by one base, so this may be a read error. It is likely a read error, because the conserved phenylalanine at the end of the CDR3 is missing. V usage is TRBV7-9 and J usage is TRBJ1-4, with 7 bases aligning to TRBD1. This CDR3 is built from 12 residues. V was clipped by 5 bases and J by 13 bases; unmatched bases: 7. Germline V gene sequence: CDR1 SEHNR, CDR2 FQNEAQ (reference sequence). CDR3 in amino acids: CASSTTGYILFL. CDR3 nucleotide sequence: TGTGCCAGCAGCACGACAGGGTACATACTGTTTCTT.

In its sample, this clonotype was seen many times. The CDR3 protein is CASSQGLAGYEQYF. CDR3 nucleotides: TGTGCCAGCAGCCAAGGGTTGGCAGGCTACGAGCAGTACTTC. The rearrangement uses TRBV4-2 and TRBJ2-7; D is unresolved. V lost 1 base and J lost 3, with 10 bases in between. Germline V gene data show CDR1 as LGHNA and CDR2 as YNFKEQ. CDR3 length: 14 residues.

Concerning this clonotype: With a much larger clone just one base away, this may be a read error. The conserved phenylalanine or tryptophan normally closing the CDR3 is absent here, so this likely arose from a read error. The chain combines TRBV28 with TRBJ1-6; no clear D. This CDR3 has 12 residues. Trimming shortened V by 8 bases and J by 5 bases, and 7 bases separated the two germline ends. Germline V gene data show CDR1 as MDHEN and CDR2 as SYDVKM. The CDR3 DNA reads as TGTGCCAGCTCTAACGATAATTCACCCCTCCACCTT. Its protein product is CASSNDNSPLHL.

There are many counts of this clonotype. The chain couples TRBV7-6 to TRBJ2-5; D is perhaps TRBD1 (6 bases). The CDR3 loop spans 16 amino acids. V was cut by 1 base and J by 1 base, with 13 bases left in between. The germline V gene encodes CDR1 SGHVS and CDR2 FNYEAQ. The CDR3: CASSLVGGRAQETQYF. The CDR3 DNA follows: TGTGCCAGCAGCTTAGTTGGGGGCCGTGCCCAAGAGACCCAGTACTTC. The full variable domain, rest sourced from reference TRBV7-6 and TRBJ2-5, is GAGVSQSPRYKVTKRGQDVALRCDPISGHVSLYWYRQALGQGPEFLTYFNYEAQQDKSGLPNDRFSAERPEGSISTLTIQRTEQRDSAMYRCASSLVGGRAQETQYFGPGTRLLVL.

The CDR3 reads CASSGSGTTWGTQYF. In DNA form, the CDR3 reads TGTGCCAGCAGTGGATCCGGGACAACCTGGGGGACCCAGTACTTC. The V call is TRBV6-5, the J call TRBJ2-5; a possible D gene is TRBD1 (6 bases). The CDR3 runs 15 residues. CDR1 and CDR2 (germline): MNHEY, SVGAGI. Trimming pared 5 bases from V and 7 bases from J, leaving 20 bases between.

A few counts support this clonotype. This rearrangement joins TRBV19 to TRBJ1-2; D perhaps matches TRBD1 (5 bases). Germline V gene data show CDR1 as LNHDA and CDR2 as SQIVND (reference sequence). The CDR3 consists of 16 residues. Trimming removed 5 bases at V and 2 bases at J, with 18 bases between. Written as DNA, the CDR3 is TGTGCCAGTAGTCCCGATATAATGGGGCTGAACTATGGCTACACCTTC. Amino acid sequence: CASSPDIMGLNYGYTF.

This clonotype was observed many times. The CDR3, as DNA: TGCGCCAGCAGCTTGGTCAGTAACACCGGGGAGCTGTTTTTT. Protein product: CASSLVSNTGELFF. The chain combines TRBV5-1 with TRBJ2-2; no reliable D call. Germline CDR1 is SGHRS and CDR2 is YFSETQ. V was trimmed by 0 bases and J by 2 bases, leaving 5 bases between them. The CDR3 consists of 14 residues.

The CDR3 sequence is CASSLVPPGGTSGRAWETQYF. Here the CDR3 DNA reads TGTGCCAGCAGCTTAGTTCCCCCGGGTGGGACTAGCGGGAGGGCCTGGGAGACCCAGTACTTC. The chain links TRBV7-8 to TRBJ2-5; 16 bases line up with TRBD2. V was clipped by 1 base and J by 5 bases; unmatched bases: 16. Germline V lookup: CDR1 SGHVS, CDR2 FQNEAQ. The CDR3 sequence is 21 residues long.

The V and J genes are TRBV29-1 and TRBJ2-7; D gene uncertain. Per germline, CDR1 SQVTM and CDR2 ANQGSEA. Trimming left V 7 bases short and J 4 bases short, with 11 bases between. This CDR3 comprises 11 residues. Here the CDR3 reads CSAVRAYEQYF. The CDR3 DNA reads TGCAGCGCTGTCCGGGCTTACGAGCAGTACTTC.